The table lists the clone carrying this T cell receptor (beta chain) with a count of one. Trimming removed 5 bases from V and 5 bases from J; junction bases left unmatched: 20. The CDR3 consists of 18 residues. Germline CDR1 is MDHEN and CDR2 is SYDVKM. In the authors' workflow: The authors estimated nucleated cell counts from reference gene primer amplification. Measured with immunoSEQ multiplex PCR; TCRdb has only the in-frame clones, and not every one. For V, J and clone size, that table is used; D and trimming come from the DNA. The profile shows some 210,000 clones, about 88% of them singletons. This entry belongs to a study of blood T cell repertoires in COVID-19.

This chain links TRBV28 with TRBJ2-5; 7 nucleotides line up with TRBD2. The sequenced material came from peripheral blood. This TCR came from a woman aged 35 to 49 with acute or convalescent COVID-19. CDR3 protein: CASSQSPATSAPWETQYF. CDR3 in DNA: TGTGCCAGCAGTCAATCCCCCGCTACTAGCGCCCCGTGGGAGACCCAGTACTTC. Combining the CDR3 with reference TRBV28 and TRBJ2-5 gives the whole variable domain DVKVTQSSRYLVKRTGEKVFLECVQDMDHENMFWYRQDPGLGLRLIYFSYDVKMKEKGDIPEGYSVSREKKERFSLILESASTNQTSMYLCASSQSPATSAPWETQYFGPGTRLLVL.